The clone carrying this T cell receptor beta chain was counted a few times. The record originates from a study of CD8+CD57+ T cells in acquired aplastic anemia. Only patients with CD8+CD57+ cell expansion on flow cytometry were chosen for sequencing. Patients had not yet gotten any therapy when their blood was taken for sampling. Profiles of TCR beta VDJ and CDR3 were generated from a genomic DNA template. TCRdb reprocessed the reads with MiXCR, giving one entry per CDR3 protein. The table has 400,000 to 600,000 distinct CDR3 sequences, around 30% seen once. CDR3 length: 14 residues. Germline-derived CDR1 and CDR2 are DFQATT and SNEGSKA (reference sequence). Trimming removed 4 bases from V and 8 bases from J; junction bases left unmatched: 9.

The receptor comes from a human donor with aplastic anemia. The rearrangement joins TRBV20-1 to TRBJ2-1; 9 bases are a match to TRBD2. What was sequenced was sorted CD4+, CD8+, or CD8+CD57+ T cells (not recorded which) from PBMCs. For the CDR3, the DNA is TGCAGTGCTACGTTGCGGGGGGGTTTGGATGAGCAGTTCTTC. Residues: CSATLRGGLDEQFF.